A few counts support the clone carrying this T cell receptor (beta chain). No antigen is known for it. The data are from a study of response to subunit inactivated influenza vaccine. TCRdb reprocessed the RT-PCR reads with MiXCR, giving one entry per CDR3 protein. The sample yields 860,000 or so distinct CDR3 sequences, around 20% seen once. Study-level findings and limits: It was suggested by the authors that few new T cells are recruited by each seasonal influenza vaccination.

This receptor was identified in a man aged 50-60 years who received an inactivated influenza vaccine. The input for sequencing was PBMCs from blood, taken approximately 5 days after vaccination.

The CDR3 is CASSQSGGPHNEQFF. In nucleotides, the CDR3 is TGTGCCAGCAGTCAAAGCGGGGGGCCCCACAATGAGCAGTTCTTC. The rearrangement uses TRBV6-2 or TRBV6-3 and TRBJ2-1; 9 positions match TRBD2. CDR1 and CDR2 (germline): MNHEY, SVGEGT. This CDR3 comprises 15 residues. J was trimmed by 5 bases and V by 5 bases; bases with no gene match: 7.